These T cell receptor beta chains were read from a single sample in a study of T cell repertoires in cytomegalovirus infection. Using its own MiXCR run on the reads, TCRdb lists one record per CDR3 protein. The repertoire consists of almost 500,000 distinct CDR3 sequences, with about 10% occurring once and the leading ten covering 10%. The sample consisted of PBMCs. Every receptor here comes from a human donor in good health (CMV status not recorded). Some clones in this sample may be carry-over from other donors' samples. CDR3s include the opening cysteine and the closing phenylalanine or tryptophan. Size is omitted from some rows. Given values are once, few, many or a class for expanded clones.

cdr3_length clone_size j_call v_call cdr3_aa
14 few TRBJ1-2 TRBV3-1 CASSQGGTVYGYTF
16 many TRBJ1-2 TRBV10-3 CAISAPDRGYDYGYTF
17 few TRBJ2-2 TRBV15 CATSRDRGTSGTGELFF
14 . TRBJ2-3 TRBV20-1 CSASTGDFTDTQYF
14 few TRBJ2-3 TRBV19 CAETSQGPTDTQYF
14 many TRBJ2-7 TRBV7-9 CASSAPTGSYEQYF
15 many TRBJ1-5 TRBV19 CASSIVGVVNQPQHF
15 many TRBJ2-5 TRBV7-9 CASSFAGMVRETQYF
12 few TRBJ2-3 TRBV28 CASSLSQTTQYF
12 many TRBJ2-1 TRBV7-2 CASLHGGFEQFF
13 few TRBJ2-5 TRBV29-1 CSGEDRGFGTQYF
14 . TRBJ2-7 TRBV5-1 CASSPTSGGLDQYF
16 few TRBJ1-4 TRBV6-5 CASSYGQLTTNEKLFF
14 many TRBJ2-7 TRBV20-1 CSAIGREISYEQYF
16 few TRBJ2-1 TRBV20-1 CSARAPLSGGVNEQFF
15 many TRBJ2-7 TRBV7-2 CASSYIRTGGYEQYF
20 few TRBJ2-5 TRBV7-9 CASSHETRGLAGGHQETQYF
14 many TRBJ2-5 TRBV27 CASSQTSVAETQYF
17 many TRBJ2-3 TRBV12-3/TRBV12-4 CASDGTSGGPTPDTQYF
13 many TRBJ2-3 TRBV20-1 CSARATGGDTQYF